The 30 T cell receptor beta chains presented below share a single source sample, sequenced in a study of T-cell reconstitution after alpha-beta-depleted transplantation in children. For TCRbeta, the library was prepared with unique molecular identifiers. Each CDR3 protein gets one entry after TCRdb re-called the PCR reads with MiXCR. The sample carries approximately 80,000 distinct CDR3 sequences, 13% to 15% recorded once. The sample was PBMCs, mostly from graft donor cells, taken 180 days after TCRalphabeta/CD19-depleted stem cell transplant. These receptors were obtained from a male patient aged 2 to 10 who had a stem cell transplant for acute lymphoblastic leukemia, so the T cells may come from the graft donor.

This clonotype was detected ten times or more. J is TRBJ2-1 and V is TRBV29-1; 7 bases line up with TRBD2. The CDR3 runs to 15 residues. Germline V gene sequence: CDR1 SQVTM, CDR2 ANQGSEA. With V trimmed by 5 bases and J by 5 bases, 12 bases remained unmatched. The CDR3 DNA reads TGCAGCGTTTGTGGCGGGAGTGGACTGAACAATGAGCAGTTCTTC. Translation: CSVCGGSGLNNEQFF.

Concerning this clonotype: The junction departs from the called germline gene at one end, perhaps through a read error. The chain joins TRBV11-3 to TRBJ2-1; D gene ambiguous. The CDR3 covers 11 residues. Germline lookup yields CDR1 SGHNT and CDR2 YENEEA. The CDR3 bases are TGTGCCAGCAGCTCCGACAATGAGCAGGTCTTC. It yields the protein CASSSDNEQVF.

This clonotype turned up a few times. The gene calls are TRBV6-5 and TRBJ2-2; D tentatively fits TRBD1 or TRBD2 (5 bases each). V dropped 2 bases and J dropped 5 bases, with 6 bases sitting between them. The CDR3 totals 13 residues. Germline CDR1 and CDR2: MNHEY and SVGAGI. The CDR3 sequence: CASSYGGTGELFF. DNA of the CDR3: TGTGCCAGCAGTTACGGGGGAACCGGGGAGCTGTTTTTT.

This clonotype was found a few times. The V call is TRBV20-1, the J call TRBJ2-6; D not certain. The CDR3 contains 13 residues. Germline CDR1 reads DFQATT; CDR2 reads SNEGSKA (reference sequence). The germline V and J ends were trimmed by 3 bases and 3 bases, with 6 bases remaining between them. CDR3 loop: CSARTSGANVLTF. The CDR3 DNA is TGCAGTGCTAGGACAAGTGGGGCCAACGTCCTGACTTTC.

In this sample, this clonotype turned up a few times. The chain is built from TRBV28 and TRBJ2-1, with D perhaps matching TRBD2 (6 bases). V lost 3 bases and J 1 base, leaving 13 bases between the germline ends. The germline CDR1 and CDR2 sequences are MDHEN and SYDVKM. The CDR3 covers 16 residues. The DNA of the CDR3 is TGTGCCAGCAGTTTGGCGGGAATACGGTCCTACAATGAGCAGTTCTTC. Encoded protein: CASSLAGIRSYNEQFF.

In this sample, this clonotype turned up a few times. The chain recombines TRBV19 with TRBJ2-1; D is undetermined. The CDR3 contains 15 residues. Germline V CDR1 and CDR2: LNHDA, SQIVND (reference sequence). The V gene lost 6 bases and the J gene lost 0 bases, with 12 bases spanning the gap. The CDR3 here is CASRGRASSYNEQFF. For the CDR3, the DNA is TGTGCCAGTAGGGGAAGGGCAAGCTCCTACAATGAGCAGTTCTTC. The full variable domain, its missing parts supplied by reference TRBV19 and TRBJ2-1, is DGGITQSPKYLFRKEGQNVTLSCEQNLNHDAMYWYRQDPGQGLRLIYYSQIVNDFQKGDIAEGYSVSREKKESFPLTVTSAQKNPTAFYLCASRGRASSYNEQFFGPGTRLTVL.

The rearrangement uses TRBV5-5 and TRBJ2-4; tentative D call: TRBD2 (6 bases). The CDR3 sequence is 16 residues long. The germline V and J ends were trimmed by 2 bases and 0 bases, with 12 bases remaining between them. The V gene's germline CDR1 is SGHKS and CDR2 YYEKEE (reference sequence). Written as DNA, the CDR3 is TGTGCCAGCAGCTTTCGGGGGAACTCAGCCAAAAACATTCAGTACTTC. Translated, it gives CASSFRGNSAKNIQYF.

The CDR3 reads CASSLAEYPLQNIQYF. DNA of the CDR3: TGTGCCAGCAGCTTAGCCGAGTACCCCCTCCAAAACATTCAGTACTTC. This sequence joins TRBV7-9 and TRBJ2-4; no clear D gene. The V end lost 0 bases, the J end lost 5 bases, and 14 bases lay between the germline ends. The CDR3 sequence is 16 residues long. Per germline, CDR1 SEHNR and CDR2 FQNEAQ (reference sequence).

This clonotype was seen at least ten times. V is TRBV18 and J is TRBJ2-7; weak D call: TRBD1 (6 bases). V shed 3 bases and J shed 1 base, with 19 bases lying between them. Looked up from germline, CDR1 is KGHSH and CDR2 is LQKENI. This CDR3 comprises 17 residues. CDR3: CASSPFPSRDTSYEQYF. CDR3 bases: TGTGCCAGCTCACCTTTCCCATCACGGGACACTTCCTACGAGCAGTACTTC.

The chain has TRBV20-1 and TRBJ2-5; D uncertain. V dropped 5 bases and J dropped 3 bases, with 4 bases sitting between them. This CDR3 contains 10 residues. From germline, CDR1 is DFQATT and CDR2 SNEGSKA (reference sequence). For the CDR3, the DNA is TGCAGTGCTCGCAAAGAGACCCAGTACTTC. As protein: CSARKETQYF.

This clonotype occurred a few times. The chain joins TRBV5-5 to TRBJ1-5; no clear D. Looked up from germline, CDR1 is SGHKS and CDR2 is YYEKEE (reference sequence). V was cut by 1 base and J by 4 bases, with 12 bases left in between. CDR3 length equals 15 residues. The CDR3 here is CASSLNGRNNQPQHF. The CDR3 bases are TGTGCCAGCAGCTTGAATGGCAGAAATAATCAGCCCCAGCATTTT.

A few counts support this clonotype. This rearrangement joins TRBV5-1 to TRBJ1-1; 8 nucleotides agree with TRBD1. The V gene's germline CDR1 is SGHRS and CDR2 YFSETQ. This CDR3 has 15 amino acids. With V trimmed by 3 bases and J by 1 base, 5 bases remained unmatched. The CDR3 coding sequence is TGCGCCAGCAGCTATCAGGGGGCGGCGAACACTGAAGCTTTCTTT. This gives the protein CASSYQGAANTEAFF. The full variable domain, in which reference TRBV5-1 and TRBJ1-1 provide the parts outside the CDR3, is KAGVTQTPRYLIKTRGQQVTLSCSPISGHRSVSWYQQTPGQGLQFLFEYFSETQRNKGNFPGRFSGRQFSNSRSEMNVSTLELGDSALYLCASSYQGAANTEAFFGQGTRLTVV.

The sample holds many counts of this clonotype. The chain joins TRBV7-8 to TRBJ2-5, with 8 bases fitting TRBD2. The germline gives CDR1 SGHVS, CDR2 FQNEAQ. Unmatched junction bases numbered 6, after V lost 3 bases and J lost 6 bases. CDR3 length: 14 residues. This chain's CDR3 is CASSFGGGEKTQYF. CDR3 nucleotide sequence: TGTGCCAGCAGCTTCGGGGGGGGCGAGAAGACCCAGTACTTC. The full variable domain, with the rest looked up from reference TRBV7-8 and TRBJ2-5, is GAGVSQSPRYKVAKRGQDVALRCDPISGHVSLFWYQQALGQGPEFLTYFQNEAQLDKSGLPSDRFFAERPEGSVSTLKIQRTQQEDSAVYLCASSFGGGEKTQYFGPGTRLLVL.

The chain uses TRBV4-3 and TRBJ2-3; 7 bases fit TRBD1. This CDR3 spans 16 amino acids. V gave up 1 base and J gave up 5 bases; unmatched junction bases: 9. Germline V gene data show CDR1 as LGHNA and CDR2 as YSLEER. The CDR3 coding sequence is TGCGCCAGCAGCCAAGCGACAGGGAAACATGGAGATACGCAGTATTTT. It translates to CASSQATGKHGDTQYF.

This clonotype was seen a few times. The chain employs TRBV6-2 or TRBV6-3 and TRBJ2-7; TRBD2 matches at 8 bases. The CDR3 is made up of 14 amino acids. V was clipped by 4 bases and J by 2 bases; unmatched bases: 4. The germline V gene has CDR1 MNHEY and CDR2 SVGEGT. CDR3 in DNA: TGTGCCAGCAGTTCCCCCGGGAGGGCCTACGAGCAGTACTTC. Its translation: CASSSPGRAYEQYF.

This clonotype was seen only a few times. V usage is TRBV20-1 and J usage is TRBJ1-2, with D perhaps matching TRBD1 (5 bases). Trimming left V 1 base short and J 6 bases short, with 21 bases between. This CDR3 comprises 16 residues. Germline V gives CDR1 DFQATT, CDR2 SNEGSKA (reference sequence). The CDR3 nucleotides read TGCAGTGCTAGAGCCCCTTGGGGGGAGAGGACAAATGGCTACACCTTC. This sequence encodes CSARAPWGERTNGYTF.

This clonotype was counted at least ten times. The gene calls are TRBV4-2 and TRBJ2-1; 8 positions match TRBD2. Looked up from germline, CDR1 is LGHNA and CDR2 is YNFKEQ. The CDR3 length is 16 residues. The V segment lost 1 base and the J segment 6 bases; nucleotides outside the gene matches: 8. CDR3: CASSQAGGAGGNEQFF. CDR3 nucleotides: TGTGCCAGCAGCCAAGCGGGAGGGGCGGGGGGCAATGAGCAGTTCTTC.

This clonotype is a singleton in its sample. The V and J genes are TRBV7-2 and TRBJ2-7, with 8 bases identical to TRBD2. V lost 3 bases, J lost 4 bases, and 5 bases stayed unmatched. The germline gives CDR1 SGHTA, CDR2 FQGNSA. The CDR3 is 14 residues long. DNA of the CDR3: TGTGCCAGCAGCTTGACTAGCGATAGGTACGAGCAGTACTTC. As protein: CASSLTSDRYEQYF.

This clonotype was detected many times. For the CDR3, the DNA is TGTGCCATCAGTGAGTCTCGTCGGGAGAACATTCAGTACTTC. This codes for CAISESRRENIQYF. The J gene is TRBJ2-4, the V gene TRBV10-3; TRBD2 might be the D (6 bases). Germline V gene lookup returns CDR1 ENHRY and CDR2 SYGVKD. V was pared by 0 bases and J by 7 bases, with 10 bases between. The CDR3 length is 14 residues.

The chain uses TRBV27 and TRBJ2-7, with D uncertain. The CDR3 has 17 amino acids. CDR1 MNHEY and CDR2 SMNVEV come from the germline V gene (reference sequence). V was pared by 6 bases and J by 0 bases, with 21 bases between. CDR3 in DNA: TGTGCCAGCAGCCCCCGGCTTGCGGAAACTCTCTCCTACGAGCAGTACTTC. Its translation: CASSPRLAETLSYEQYF.

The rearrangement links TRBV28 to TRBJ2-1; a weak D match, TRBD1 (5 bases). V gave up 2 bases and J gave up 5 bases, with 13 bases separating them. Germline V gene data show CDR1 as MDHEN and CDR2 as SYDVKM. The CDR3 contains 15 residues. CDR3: CASSLRQNFDNEQFF. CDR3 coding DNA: TGTGCCAGCAGTTTACGACAGAACTTTGACAATGAGCAGTTCTTC.

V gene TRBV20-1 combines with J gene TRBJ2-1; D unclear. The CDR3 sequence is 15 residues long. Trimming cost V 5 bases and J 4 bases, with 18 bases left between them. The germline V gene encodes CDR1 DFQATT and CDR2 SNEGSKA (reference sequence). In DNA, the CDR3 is TGCAGTGCTCCCTCAAAGCTTCTGAGGTACAATGAGCAGTTCTTC. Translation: CSAPSKLLRYNEQFF.

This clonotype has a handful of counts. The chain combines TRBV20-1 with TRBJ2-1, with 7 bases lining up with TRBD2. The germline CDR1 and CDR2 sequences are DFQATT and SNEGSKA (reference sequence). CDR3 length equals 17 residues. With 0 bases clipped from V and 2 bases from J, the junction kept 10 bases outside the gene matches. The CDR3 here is CSARDVLGGLAYNEQFF. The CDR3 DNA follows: TGCAGTGCTAGAGATGTTTTGGGAGGACTAGCCTACAATGAGCAGTTCTTC.

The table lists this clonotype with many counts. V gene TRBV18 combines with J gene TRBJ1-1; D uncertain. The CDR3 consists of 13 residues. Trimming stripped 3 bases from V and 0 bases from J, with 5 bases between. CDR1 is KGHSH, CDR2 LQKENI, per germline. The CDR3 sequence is CASSPVMNTEAFF. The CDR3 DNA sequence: TGTGCCAGCTCACCCGTTATGAACACTGAAGCTTTCTTT. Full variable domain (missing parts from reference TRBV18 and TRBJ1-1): NAGVMQNPRHLVRRRGQEARLRCSPMKGHSHVYWYRQLPEEGLKFMVYLQKENIIDESGMPKERFSAEFPKEGPSILRIQQVVRGDSAAYFCASSPVMNTEAFFGQGTRLTVV.

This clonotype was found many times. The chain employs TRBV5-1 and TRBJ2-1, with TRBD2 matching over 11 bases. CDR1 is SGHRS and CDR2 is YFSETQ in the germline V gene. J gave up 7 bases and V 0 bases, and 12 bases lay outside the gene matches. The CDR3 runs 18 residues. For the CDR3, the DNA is TGCGCCAGCAGCTTGGACCCGGGGGGGGGACTAGCGGCGAATGAGCAGTTCTTC. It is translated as CASSLDPGGGLAANEQFF.

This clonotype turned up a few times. CDR3 DNA: TGTGCCAGCAGCGCCTTGGACAGGGGAACCAAAAACATTCAGTACTTC. Protein product: CASSALDRGTKNIQYF. The gene calls are TRBV7-9 and TRBJ2-4; the match to TRBD1 covers 9 bases. CDR1 SEHNR and CDR2 FQNEAQ come from the germline V gene (reference sequence). V was clipped by 5 bases and J by 2 bases; unmatched bases: 7. The CDR3 loop spans 16 amino acids.

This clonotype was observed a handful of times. The CDR3 sequence is CASSLAQGLDGGTQYF. CDR3 coding DNA: TGTGCCAGCAGCTTAGCCCAGGGACTAGATGGGGGGACCCAGTACTTC. The rearrangement links TRBV7-9 to TRBJ2-5; 8 bases map to TRBD2. Per germline, CDR1 SEHNR and CDR2 FQNEAQ (reference sequence). This CDR3 region has 16 residues. Unmatched junction bases numbered 10, after V lost 0 bases and J lost 7 bases.

The CDR3 sequence is CASSAAGKKNIQYF. Here the CDR3 DNA reads TGCGCCAGCAGCGCAGCCGGGAAAAAAAACATTCAGTACTTC. This chain links TRBV5-1 with TRBJ2-4; possible D gene TRBD2, 5 bases. V lost 4 bases and J lost 4, with 12 bases in between. The germline gives CDR1 SGHRS, CDR2 YFSETQ. This CDR3 spans 14 amino acids.

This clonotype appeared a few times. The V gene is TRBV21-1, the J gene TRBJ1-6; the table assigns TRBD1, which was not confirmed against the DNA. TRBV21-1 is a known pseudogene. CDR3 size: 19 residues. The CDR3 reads CASSKNFKTVGDSNSPLHF. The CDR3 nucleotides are TGTGCCAGCAGCAAAAATTTCAAAACCGTGGGCGACTCCAATTCACCCCTCCACTTT.

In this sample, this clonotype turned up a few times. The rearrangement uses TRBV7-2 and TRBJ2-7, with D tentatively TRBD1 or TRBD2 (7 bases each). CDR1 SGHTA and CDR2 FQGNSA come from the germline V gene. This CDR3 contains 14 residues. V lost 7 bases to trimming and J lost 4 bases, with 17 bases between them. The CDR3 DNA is TGTGCCAGCAACGACAGACAGGGAGGGTACGAGCAGTACTTC. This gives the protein CASNDRQGGYEQYF.